This T cell receptor beta chain was sequenced during a study of cytomegalovirus exposure and HLA in healthy donors. General observations from the study: Further analysis was carried out later, and it showed several of the most significant clusters appearing linked to common viral pathogens. Reportedly, fewer N-insertions than the approximately 610-donor mean appeared in an Asian-associated ancestry cluster in a later analysis. Later on, an analysis showed TCR association rates differing by HLA locus, with DRB1 the most and HLA-C the fewest.

Concerning this clone itself: What it recognizes is unknown.

13 Jbeta primers and 60 Vbeta primers were used for the PCR. Authors' analysis steps: It was a later analysis that counted 83 million or so unique TCR beta chains, of which approximately 11 million were shared. Assay used: immunoSEQ multiplex PCR; TCRdb lists only in-frame clones, some missing. Clone size and the V and J calls come from that table; the DNA yielded D and trimming. This repertoire shows around 75,000 clones, approximately 78% found once; its top ten account for roughly 3.5%. V lost 1 base to trimming and J lost 5 bases, with 14 bases between them. CDR3 length: 15 amino acids. Looked up from germline, CDR1 is MGHRA and CDR2 is YSYEKL.

The chain has TRBV4-1 and TRBJ1-1, with TRBD1 as a possible D gene (6 bases). The sequenced material came from PBMCs. The receptor was derived from a man aged 35 to 55 in good health and CMV-seronegative. CDR3 DNA: TGCGCCAGCAGCCAAGTGGCGGACAGAGGGACTGAAGCTTTCTTT. It codes for CASSQVADRGTEAFF.